A selection of T cell receptor beta chains follows, all from one sample in a study of T cell changes during pregnancy in multiple sclerosis. The repertoire was sequenced with immunoSEQ multiplex PCR; TCRdb's copy has only in-frame clones and lacks some. The sample holds around 100,000 clones, about 90% seen once. Sequencing used peripheral blood, obtained in the third trimester of pregnancy. These receptors came from a female donor with multiple sclerosis, enrolled in a pregnancy study. CDR3s include the opening cysteine and the closing phenylalanine or tryptophan. The order of the fields is J gene, clone size, V gene, D gene, CDR3 DNA, CDR3 protein. A D gene is named only where the DNA matches it firmly. Clone size appears in some rows only: once, few, many, or a class for an expanded clone.

TRBJ2-6 | NA | TRBV27 | NA | TGTGCCAGCGGCCTCGGGGACTGGACCAACGTCCTGACTTTC | CASGLGDWTNVLTF
TRBJ1-2 | once | TRBV5-6 | NA | TGTGCCAGCAGCTACGAAGGGGCGGTTCCCCATGGCTACACCTTC | CASSYEGAVPHGYTF
TRBJ2-7 | NA | TRBV19 | NA | TGTGCCAGTAGTATATTCGGCGGGACGGGAACCTACGAGCAGTACTTC | CASSIFGGTGTYEQYF
TRBJ2-1 | NA | TRBV2 | TRBD1 | TGTGCCAGCAGTGAGGGACAGGGGGCGTTGCATGAGCAGTTCTTC | CASSEGQGALHEQFF
TRBJ2-1 | NA | TRBV7-2 | TRBD1 | TGTGCCAGCAGCCGGGACAGGGCGAATGAGCAGTTCTTC | CASSRDRANEQFF
TRBJ2-3 | NA | TRBV2 | TRBD2 | TGTGCCAGCAGTGGACTAGCGGGAACAGATACGCAGTATTTT | CASSGLAGTDTQYF
TRBJ2-1 | NA | TRBV10-3 | TRBD1 | TGTGCCATGCGCCGGGACAGGGCCTACAATGAGCAGTTCTTC | CAMRRDRAYNEQFF
TRBJ2-3 | NA | TRBV7-9 | TRBD2 | TGTGCCAGCAGCCGACGGACTAGCGGATTCACAGATACGCAGTATTTT | CASSRRTSGFTDTQYF
TRBJ1-5 | NA | TRBV4-2 | TRBD1 | TGTGCCAGCAGCCCAGAAGGGGGCCGAAGCAATCAGCCCCAGCATTTT | CASSPEGGRSNQPQHF
TRBJ1-2 | NA | TRBV5-1 | NA | TGCGCCAGCAGCTTGGCCGTGACTGATGGCTACACCTTC | CASSLAVTDGYTF
TRBJ1-1 | NA | TRBV28 | NA | TGTGCCAGCAGTTTGGAGGGGGGGTCTGAAGCTTTCTTT | CASSLEGGSEAFF